Below, 6 T cell receptor beta chains from the same sample are listed, as sequenced in a study of T cells in localized non-small cell lung cancer. Here immunoSEQ multiplex PCR was the method, and the copy in TCRdb shows in-frame clones only, minus some. The sample records some 750 clones, under 30% being singletons. This material consisted of normal lung tissue next to the tumor, taken before any cancer treatment. The source of these receptors is a woman aged 40-75 years with stage III lung adenocarcinoma.

In its sample, this clone ranks as medium-sized. This sequence joins TRBV11-3 and TRBJ2-7; D may match TRBD1 or TRBD2 (5 bases each). V was trimmed by 5 bases and J by 1 base, leaving 18 bases between them. The germline CDR1 and CDR2 sequences are SGHNT and YENEEA. The CDR3 is 16 amino acids. The CDR3 loop reads CASSQDPGTPSYEQYF. CDR3 bases: TGTGCCAGCAGCCAGGACCCCGGGACCCCATCCTACGAGCAGTACTTC. The variable domain in full, completed from reference TRBV11-3 and TRBJ2-7, reads EAGVVQSPRYKIIEKKQPVAFWCNPISGHNTLYWYLQNLGQGPELLIRYENEEAVDDSQLPKDRFSAERLKGVDSTLKIQPAELGDSAVYLCASSQDPGTPSYEQYFGPGTRLTVT.

The chain recombines TRBV6-8 with TRBJ2-1, with TRBD2 identical over 8 bases. CDR3 length: 16 amino acids. J was trimmed by 4 bases and V by 2 bases; bases with no gene match: 7. Per the germline V gene, CDR1 is MNHGY and CDR2 is SAAAGT. The CDR3 loop reads CASSYTAGLGYNEQFF. The CDR3 DNA reads as TGTGCCAGCAGTTACACGGCGGGACTAGGGTACAATGAGCAGTTCTTC.

The chain employs TRBV30 and TRBJ2-5; D is unclear. With 0 bases removed from V and 5 bases from J, the gap between germline ends came to 4 bases. Germline CDR1 is GTSNPN and CDR2 is SVGIG (reference sequence). CDR3 length: 11 residues. The DNA for the CDR3 is TGTGCCTGGAGTGTGGGCGAGACCCAGTACTTC. Its protein is CAWSVGETQYF.

The chain employs TRBV6-8 and TRBJ2-1, with 9 nucleotides matching TRBD2. J lost 6 bases, V lost 2 bases, and 11 bases had no gene match. Per the germline V gene, CDR1 is MNHGY and CDR2 is SAAAGT. The CDR3 runs to 17 residues. The CDR3 nucleotides read TGTGCCAGCAGTTACCCTCCTTGGCGGGAGGGATGCAATGAGCAGTTCTTC. Protein product: CASSYPPWREGCNEQFF.

CDR3 nucleotides: TGTGCCAGCATGGGCGGAGCTATGGTTCGTAGAGACTATGGCTACACCTTC. Residues: CASMGGAMVRRDYGYTF. This chain joins TRBV25-1 and TRBJ1-2; D is unresolved. The CDR3 has 17 amino acids. Germline CDR1 is MGHDK and CDR2 is SYGVNS. V was cut by 7 bases and J by 3 bases, with 24 bases left in between.

This clone is categorized as medium-sized. V usage is TRBV6-8 and J usage is TRBJ2-5, with D unclear. This CDR3 has 14 residues. V lost 7 bases and J 1 base, leaving 13 bases between the germline ends. Per germline, CDR1 MNHGY and CDR2 SAAAGT. The CDR3 reads CASTQTQVQETQYF. DNA for the CDR3: TGTGCCAGCACCCAGACACAAGTCCAAGAGACCCAGTACTTC.